Included here is one T cell receptor beta chain sequence, with context. Random hexamers were used to reverse transcribe 0.5 to 1 ug of RNA. TCRdb processed the immunoSEQ multiplex PCR reads anew with MiXCR; each CDR3 protein has one entry. In the table there are more than 250,000 distinct CDR3 sequences, approximately 90% of which are singletons. This entry is derived from a study of CD8 T cells in Susac syndrome. The CDR3 sequence is 13 residues long. V shed 6 bases and J shed 7 bases, with 12 bases lying between them. Germline V gene sequence: CDR1 MNHEY, CDR2 SVGAGI. The chain combines TRBV6-5 with TRBJ2-2; D is perhaps TRBD1 (5 bases). The sample taken for sequencing was CD4+ T cells from PBMCs. This TCR derives from a human donor with multiple sclerosis. CDR3 sequence: CASREWGGGELFF. CDR3 DNA: TGTGCCAGCAGGGAGTGGGGCGGCGGGGAGCTGTTTTTT.